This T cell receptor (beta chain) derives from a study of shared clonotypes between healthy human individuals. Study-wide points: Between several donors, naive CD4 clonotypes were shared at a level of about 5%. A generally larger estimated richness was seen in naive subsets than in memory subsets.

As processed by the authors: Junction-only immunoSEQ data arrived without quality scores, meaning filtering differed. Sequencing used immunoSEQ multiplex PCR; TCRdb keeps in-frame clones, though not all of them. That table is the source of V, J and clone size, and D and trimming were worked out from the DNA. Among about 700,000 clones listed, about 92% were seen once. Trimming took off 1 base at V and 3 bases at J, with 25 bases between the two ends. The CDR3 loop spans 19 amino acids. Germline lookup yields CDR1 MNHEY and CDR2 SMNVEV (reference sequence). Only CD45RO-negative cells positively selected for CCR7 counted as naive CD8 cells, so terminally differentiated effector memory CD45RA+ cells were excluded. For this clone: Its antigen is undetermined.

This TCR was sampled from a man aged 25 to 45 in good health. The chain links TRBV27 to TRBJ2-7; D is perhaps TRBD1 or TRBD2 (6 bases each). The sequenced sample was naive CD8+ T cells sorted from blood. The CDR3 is CASSLWGLPYPGADYEQYF. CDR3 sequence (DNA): TGTGCCAGCAGTTTATGGGGCCTTCCGTACCCGGGGGCTGACTACGAGCAGTACTTC.